This T cell receptor beta chain was captured in a study of T-cell reconstitution after alpha-beta-depleted transplantation in children. With respect to this clonotype: The antigen remains undetermined.

The CDR3 is made up of 15 amino acids. CDR1 and CDR2 from the germline V gene are SGDLS and YYNGEE. V shed 3 bases and J shed 4 bases, with 14 bases lying between them. General study points: As was reported, about two months after transplant, alpha-beta T cells came from several hundred expanded graft clones. One year post-transplant, T-cell counts and diversity were largely derived from T cells produced anew. TCRbeta diversity was high at day 60 in some patients (a result of surviving recipient T cells and thymic progenitors).

A library of TCRbeta sequences, prepared with unique molecular identifiers, was generated. TCRdb re-called the PCR reads through MiXCR, storing one row per CDR3 protein. Among more than 400,000 distinct CDR3 sequences listed, 9.5% to 12% were seen once. V gene TRBV9 combines with J gene TRBJ2-1; D is possibly TRBD1 or TRBD2 (6 bases each). Material: PBMCs, mostly from graft donor cells, obtained 180 days after TCRalphabeta/CD19-depleted stem cell transplant. The receptor's source is a female patient between 2 and 15 years old who had a stem cell transplant for aplastic anemia, so the T cells may come from the graft donor. The DNA for the CDR3 is TGTGCCAGCAGCGCCGGGGGCGAAGAATACAATGAGCAGTTCTTC. This gives the protein CASSAGGEEYNEQFF.